This T cell receptor (beta chain) derives from a study of cytomegalovirus exposure and HLA in healthy donors. As concerns this clone: No antigen is known for it. Germline is not matched at one junction end, which may reflect a read error.

Amplification used 60 Vbeta primers and 13 Jbeta primers. Clones were sequenced by immunoSEQ multiplex PCR, and TCRdb holds only the in-frame ones, with some missing. The sample has about 160,000 clones, more than 70% seen once. Overall study findings and caveats: The study dropped some indistinguishable V segments, TRBV6-2 and TRBV6-3 among them. HLA-A and HLA-B allele assignments for most subjects were reportedly predicted accurately using TCR beta sequences.

This CDR3 has 15 amino acids. Germline CDR1 SEHNR, CDR2 FQNEAQ (reference sequence). Sample: PBMCs. The chain links TRBV7-9 to TRBJ2-5; possibly TRBD2 for D (6 bases). The receptor was derived from a man aged 55 to 70 in good health and CMV-seronegative. The CDR3 nucleotides are TGTTCCAGCAGCTTAGGTGTAGCGGCCATGCGGACCCAGTACTTC. Translating it yields CSSSLGVAAMRTQYF. The variable domain in full, with the rest retrieved from reference TRBV7-9 and TRBJ2-5, is DTGVSQNPRHKITKRGQNVTFRCDPISEHNRLYWYRQTLGQGPEFLTYFQNEAQLEKSRLLSDRFSAERPKGSFSTLEIQRTEQGDSAMYLCSSSLGVAAMRTQYFGPGTRLLVL.